This section outlines one T cell receptor (beta chain) sequence together with its context. Treatment here: oral pan-JAK inhibitor, 5-10 mg twice daily. Once RNA had been extracted, it was reverse transcribed into cDNA to act as the sequencing template. Using immunoSEQ multiplex PCR, the repertoire was profiled, and TCRdb retains in-frame clones only, with some absent. The sample lists some 110,000 clones; roughly three fifths were seen once. The source of the sample is a study of CD8+ T cells in alopecia areata. The V end lost 4 bases, the J end lost 4 bases, and 14 bases lay between the germline ends. CDR1 and CDR2 from the germline V gene are GTSNPN and SVGIG (reference sequence). CDR3 length: 14 residues.

The clonotype was recovered from a human donor with alopecia areata. The J gene is TRBJ2-1, the V gene TRBV30, with TRBD1 as a possible D gene (5 bases). Specimen: CD8+ T cells sorted from blood, collected at week 24, from a patient treated with tofacitinib. The CDR3 coding sequence is TGTGCCTGGACCCATGGACAAATATACAATGAGCAGTTCTTC. Protein: CAWTHGQIYNEQFF. Complete variable domain (other parts from reference TRBV30 and TRBJ2-1): SQTIHQWPATLVQPVGSPLSLECTVEGTSNPNLYWYRQAAGRGLQLLFYSVGIGQISSEVPQNLSASRPQDRQFILSSKKLLLSDSGFYLCAWTHGQIYNEQFFGPGTRLTVL.